This T cell receptor (beta chain) appears in the sequencing data of a study of early stage breast cancer tumors. Study-wide points: Compared with adjacent normal breast tissue, tumors showed about 2.5-fold greater T cell density and higher clonality. In about 90% of the 16 patients, blood comparison separated tumor from normal breast. Commonly generated sequences made up most enriched TCRB sequences shared between patients.

CDR1 GTSNPN and CDR2 SVGIG come from the germline V gene (reference sequence). The V and J ends lost 8 bases and 3 bases, in that order; junction bases with no gene match: 10. The CDR3 sequence is 14 residues long. For this clone: Its antigen is unidentified.

Sequencing used immunoSEQ multiplex PCR; TCRdb keeps in-frame clones, though not all of them. The sample gives fewer than 75,000 clones, over 60% of which show up once; about 3.7% is in the top ten. The chain employs TRBV30 and TRBJ2-3; 8 nucleotides agree with TRBD2. Sequencing was done on a sample of blood. The receptor was derived from a person younger than 45 with breast cancer. CDR3 sequence reads: CAQVWGGRTDTQYF. CDR3 in DNA: TGTGCCCAGGTTTGGGGCGGGAGGACAGATACGCAGTATTTT.